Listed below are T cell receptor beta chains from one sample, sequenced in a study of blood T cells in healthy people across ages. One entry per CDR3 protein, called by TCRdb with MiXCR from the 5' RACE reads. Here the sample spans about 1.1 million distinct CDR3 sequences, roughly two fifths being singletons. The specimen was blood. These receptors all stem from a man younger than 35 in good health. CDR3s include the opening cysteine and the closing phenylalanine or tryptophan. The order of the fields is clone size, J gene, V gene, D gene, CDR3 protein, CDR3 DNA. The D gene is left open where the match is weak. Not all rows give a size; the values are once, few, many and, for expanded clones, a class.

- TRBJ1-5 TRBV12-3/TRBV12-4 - CASSLRSGEPQHF TGTGCCAGCAGTTTAAGGTCCGGGGAGCCCCAGCATTTT
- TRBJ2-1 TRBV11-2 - CASSLMGLPYNEQFF TGTGCCAGCAGCTTAATGGGACTTCCCTACAATGAGCAGTTCTTC
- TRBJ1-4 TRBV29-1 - CSAAPGPTNEKLFF TGCAGCGCCGCCCCGGGCCCAACTAATGAAAAACTGTTTTTT
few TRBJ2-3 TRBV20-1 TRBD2 CSARGEGSGGTRTDTQYF TGCAGTGCTAGAGGTGAAGGTAGCGGGGGTACTCGCACAGATACGCAGTATTTT
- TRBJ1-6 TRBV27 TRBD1 CASRGRGTYNSPLHF TGTGCCAGCAGGGGCAGGGGGACCTATAATTCACCCCTCCACTTT
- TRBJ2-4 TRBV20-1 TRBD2 CSARDPASGNNEQYF TGCAGTGCTAGAGATCCGGCTAGCGGTAACAATGAGCAGTACTTC
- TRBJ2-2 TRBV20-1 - CSASYSNTGELFF TGCAGTGCTAGTTACTCAAACACCGGGGAGCTGTTTTTT
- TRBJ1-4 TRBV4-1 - CASSQPRGPNEKLFF TGCGCCAGCAGCCAACCCAGAGGGCCCAATGAAAAACTGTTTTTT
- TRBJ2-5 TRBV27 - CASSFRLDQETQYF TGTGCCAGCAGTTTCCGACTAGACCAAGAGACCCAGTACTTC
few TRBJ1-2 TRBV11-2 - CASRKGPYGYTF TGTGCCAGCAGAAAAGGACCCTATGGCTACACCTTC
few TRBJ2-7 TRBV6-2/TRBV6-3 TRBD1 CASSYQIRGTGDPTSSYEQYF TGTGCCAGCAGTTACCAAATCCGGGGGACAGGGGACCCCACTTCGTCCTACGAGCAGTACTTC
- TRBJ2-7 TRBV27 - CASSEYLSYEQYF TGTGCCAGCAGTGAGTATCTCTCCTACGAGCAGTACTTC
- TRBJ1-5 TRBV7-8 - CASSRDGGYSNQPQHF TGTGCCAGCAGCCGGGACGGGGGGTATAGCAATCAGCCCCAGCATTTT
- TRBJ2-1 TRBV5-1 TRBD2 CASSSGTTNNEQFF TGCGCCAGCAGCTCAGGGACTACTAACAATGAGCAGTTCTTC
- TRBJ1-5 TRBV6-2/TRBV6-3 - CASRELYREGNQPQHF TGTGCCAGCAGGGAACTATACAGGGAAGGCAATCAGCCCCAGCATTTT
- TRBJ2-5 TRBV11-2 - CASSVDGAWETQYF TGTGCCAGCAGCGTAGACGGGGCGTGGGAGACCCAGTACTTC
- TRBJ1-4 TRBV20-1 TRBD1 CSARDRTGSGEKLFF TGCAGTGCTAGAGACCGGACAGGGAGTGGGGAAAAACTGTTTTTT
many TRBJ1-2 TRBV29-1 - CSVDRGSYGYTF TGCAGCGTTGACCGGGGATCCTATGGCTACACCTTC
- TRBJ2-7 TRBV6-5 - CASSPWGQGYVEQYF TGTGCCAGCAGCCCATGGGGTCAGGGGTACGTCGAGCAGTACTTC
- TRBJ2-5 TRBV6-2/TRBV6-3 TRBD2 CASSWVAGKSETQYF TGTGCCAGCAGTTGGGTAGCGGGGAAGTCAGAGACCCAGTACTTC
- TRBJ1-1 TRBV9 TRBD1 CASSVGTGWVSTEAFF TGTGCCAGCAGCGTAGGGACAGGGTGGGTGTCCACTGAAGCTTTCTTT
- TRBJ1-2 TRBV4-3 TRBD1 CASSQVQARTGFGYTF TGCGCCAGCAGCCAAGTGCAAGCTCGGACAGGGTTTGGCTACACCTTC
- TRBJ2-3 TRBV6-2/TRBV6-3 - CASSQIQGTQYF TGTGCCAGCAGTCAGATTCAGGGTACGCAGTATTTT
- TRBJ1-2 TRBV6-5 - CASSQGGAGGYTF TGTGCCAGCAGCCAGGGCGGGGCCGGTGGCTACACCTTC